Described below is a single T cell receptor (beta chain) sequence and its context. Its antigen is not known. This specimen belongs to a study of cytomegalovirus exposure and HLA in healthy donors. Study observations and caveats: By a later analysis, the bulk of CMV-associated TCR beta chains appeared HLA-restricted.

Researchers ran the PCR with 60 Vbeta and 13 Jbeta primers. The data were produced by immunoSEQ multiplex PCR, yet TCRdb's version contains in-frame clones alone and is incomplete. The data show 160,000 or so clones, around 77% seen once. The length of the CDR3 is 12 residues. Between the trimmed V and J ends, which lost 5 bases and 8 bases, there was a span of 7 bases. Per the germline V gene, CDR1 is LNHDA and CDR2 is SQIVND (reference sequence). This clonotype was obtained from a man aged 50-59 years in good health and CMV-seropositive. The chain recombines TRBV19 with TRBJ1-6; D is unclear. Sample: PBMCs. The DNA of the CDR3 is TGTGCCAGTAGTTATCGGGATTCACCCCTCCACTTT. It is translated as CASSYRDSPLHF.